This TCR beta chain came from a study of blood T cells in healthy people across ages. This clonotype was seen ten or more times. A second PCR, run for about 7 to 11 cycles, used a sample-barcoded 5' primer plus a J-beta primer mix. Each cDNA molecule, via a template-switch adaptor with 12 random nucleotides, was tagged. TCRdb redid the calling of the 5' RACE reads with MiXCR, one entry per CDR3 protein. The data contain under 2 million distinct CDR3 sequences, almost 35% of them singletons. Samples each yielded at least 6 micrograms of total RNA. The sequence was obtained from a young woman in good health. The sample taken for sequencing was blood.

CDR3 loop: CASSIRDIYTQYF. The CDR3 DNA reads as TGTGCCAGCAGCATCCGGGACATCTATACGCAGTATTTT. J is TRBJ2-3 and V is TRBV7-9, with D maybe TRBD1 (6 bases). This CDR3 has 13 residues. Per germline, CDR1 SEHNR and CDR2 FQNEAQ (reference sequence). Between the trimmed V and J ends, which lost 5 bases and 7 bases, there was a span of 13 bases. Supplemented by reference TRBV7-9 and TRBJ2-3, the full variable domain reads DTGVSQNPRHKITKRGQNVTFRCDPISEHNRLYWYRQTLGQGPEFLTYFQNEAQLEKSRLLSDRFSAERPKGSFSTLEIQRTEQGDSAMYLCASSIRDIYTQYFGPGTRLTVL.